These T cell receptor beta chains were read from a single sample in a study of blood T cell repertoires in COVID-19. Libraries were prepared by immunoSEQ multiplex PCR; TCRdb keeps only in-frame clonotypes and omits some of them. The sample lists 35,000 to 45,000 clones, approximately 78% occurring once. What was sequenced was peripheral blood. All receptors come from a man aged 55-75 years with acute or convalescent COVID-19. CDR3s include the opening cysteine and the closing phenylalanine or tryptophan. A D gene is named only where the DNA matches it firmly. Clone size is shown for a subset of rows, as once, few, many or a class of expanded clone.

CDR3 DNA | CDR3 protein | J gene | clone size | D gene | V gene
TGTGCCAGCAGCCCCCAAGCCGGATACAGGCATGGCTACACCTTC | CASSPQAGYRHGYTF | TRBJ1-2 | . | . | TRBV3-1/TRBV3-2
TGTGCCAGCAGCTTAGTCTCTGGGCGTCCTACCTACGAGCAGTACTTC | CASSLVSGRPTYEQYF | TRBJ2-7 | . | . | TRBV11-2
TGTGCCAGCAGCCAAGGGAAAGGACTCAGAAAGTCCGAGCAGTACTTC | CASSQGKGLRKSEQYF | TRBJ2-7 | . | . | TRBV14
TGTGCCAGCAGCATGGGGGACAGAGAAGAGACCCAGTACTTC | CASSMGDREETQYF | TRBJ2-5 | few | TRBD1 | TRBV7-8
TGTGCCAGCAGCTCCCCCAGGGGCACCTACAATGAGCAGTTCTTC | CASSSPRGTYNEQFF | TRBJ2-1 | few | . | TRBV11-2
TGTGCCAGCAGCTTGGCGGGCGGGACTAGCGGAGCCTACGAGCAGTACTTC | CASSLAGGTSGAYEQYF | TRBJ2-7 | . | TRBD2 | TRBV5-4
TGTGCCAGCAGCCCTGGACAGTATGGCTACACCTTC | CASSPGQYGYTF | TRBJ1-2 | . | . | TRBV6-2/TRBV6-3
TGTGCCAGCAGTTACCTGCAGGGGGACGGCACAGATACGCAGTATTTT | CASSYLQGDGTDTQYF | TRBJ2-3 | . | TRBD1 | TRBV6-2/TRBV6-3
TGCAGTGCTAGTTCAAACAGGGGTGCCAATCAGCCCCAGCATTTT | CSASSNRGANQPQHF | TRBJ1-5 | . | TRBD1 | TRBV20-1
TGTGCCAGCAGCCTCACAGGGTTGACCGGGGAGCTGTTTTTT | CASSLTGLTGELFF | TRBJ2-2 | . | . | TRBV7-2
TGTGCCAGCAGCTTGTTGGGGACAGGTAACTACGAGCAGTACTTC | CASSLLGTGNYEQYF | TRBJ2-7 | few | TRBD1 | TRBV5-6
TGTGCCAGCAGTACCGGGACAGGGGAGGTTAATCAGCCCCAGCATTTT | CASSTGTGEVNQPQHF | TRBJ1-5 | . | TRBD1 | TRBV6-6
TGTGCCAGCAGCTACAGTGTGTATAATTCACCCCTCCACTTT | CASSYSVYNSPLHF | TRBJ1-6 | . | . | TRBV7-8
TGTGCCAGCAGGACAGGGTTTAATTCACCCCTCCACTTT | CASRTGFNSPLHF | TRBJ1-6 | . | TRBD1 | TRBV6-5
TGTGCCAGCAGTTCCAACAGGGTGACAGATACGCAGTATTTT | CASSSNRVTDTQYF | TRBJ2-3 | . | . | TRBV6-5
TGTGCCTGGAGGAGGACAGATTCACCCCTCCACTTT | CAWRRTDSPLHF | TRBJ1-6 | few | . | TRBV30
TGCGCCAGCAGTGAGCCGCTGTCAGGGGCTCTTACCTATAATTCACCCCTCCACTTT | CASSEPLSGALTYNSPLHF | TRBJ1-6 | once | . | TRBV10-1
TGTGCCAGCAGCAAACGACAGGGGACGAGTCTGAACACTGAAGCTTTCTTT | CASSKRQGTSLNTEAFF | TRBJ1-1 | few | TRBD1 | TRBV7-9
TGTGCCAGCAGTTTGAGAAAGACCTACGAGCAGTACTTC | CASSLRKTYEQYF | TRBJ2-7 | . | . | TRBV12-3/TRBV12-4
TGTGCCAGCTCCCGGGACAGGGACAACGAGCAGTACTTC | CASSRDRDNEQYF | TRBJ2-7 | few | TRBD1 | TRBV18
TGCGCCAGCAGCAAGACTAGCGGGAGCAATGAGCAGTTCTTC | CASSKTSGSNEQFF | TRBJ2-1 | few | TRBD2 | TRBV5-1
TGTGCCAGCAGCCCACCAAAACCACTACAAGAGACCCAGTACTTC | CASSPPKPLQETQYF | TRBJ2-5 | . | . | TRBV5-4
TGTGCCAGCAGCATCGTCCCGGACAGCTACGAGCAGTACTTC | CASSIVPDSYEQYF | TRBJ2-7 | . | . | TRBV11-2
TGCGCCAGCAGCTTGGTGACTAGCGGGAGGGCCCCATACGAGCAGTACTTC | CASSLVTSGRAPYEQYF | TRBJ2-7 | . | TRBD2 | TRBV5-1
TGTGCCAGCCAAATAGCGGGAGCATCGGGAGAGCAGTTCTTC | CASQIAGASGEQFF | TRBJ2-1 | once | TRBD2 | TRBV7-2